The 23 T cell receptor beta chains listed next were all sequenced from one sample in a study of cytotoxic CD8 clonotypes in ibrutinib-treated CLL. Libraries were prepared by immunoSEQ multiplex PCR; TCRdb keeps only in-frame clonotypes and omits some of them. In the table there are about 160,000 clones, about 84% of which are singletons. The sequencing used PBMCs, collected after 24 months of ibrutinib treatment. These receptor sequences come from a human donor with chronic lymphocytic leukemia.

The chain links TRBV5-8 to TRBJ1-5; no definite D call. V lost 4 bases, J lost 3 bases, and 11 bases lay in between. The CDR3 totals 14 residues. The germline V gene encodes CDR1 SGHTS and CDR2 YDEGEE. CDR3 region: CASSEPTNNQPQHF. CDR3 sequence (DNA): TGTGCCAGCAGCGAGCCCACGAACAATCAGCCCCAGCATTTT. Looking up the rest from reference TRBV5-8 and TRBJ1-5 gives the full variable domain: EAGVTQSPTHLIKTRGQQATLRCSPISGHTSVYWYQQALGLGLQFLLWYDEGEERNRGNFPPRFSGRQFPNYSSELNVNALELEDSALYLCASSEPTNNQPQHFGDGTRLSIL.

The chain has TRBV6-8 and TRBJ2-2; D is ambiguous. V was cut by 1 base and J by 6 bases, with 9 bases left in between. The CDR3 extends over 14 amino acids. CDR1 MNHGY and CDR2 SAAAGT come from the germline V gene. CDR3 nucleotides: TGTGCCAGCAGTTACTTGGGGTCTCCCGGGGAGCTGTTTTTT. Protein product: CASSYLGSPGELFF.

The rearrangement joins TRBV5-4 to TRBJ2-2, with 13 nucleotides matching TRBD2. The V gene's germline CDR1 is SGHNT and CDR2 YYREEE (reference sequence). J was trimmed by 6 bases and V by 0 bases; bases with no gene match: 8. The CDR3 sequence is 18 residues long. The chain's CDR3 is CASSLAVTSGGAAGELFF. The CDR3 DNA reads as TGTGCCAGCAGCTTGGCCGTAACTAGCGGGGGGGCTGCCGGGGAGCTGTTTTTT. Using reference TRBV5-4 and TRBJ2-2 for the parts outside the CDR3, the full variable domain is ETGVTQSPTHLIKTRGQQVTLRCSSQSGHNTVSWYQQALGQGPQFIFQYYREEENGRGNFPPRFSGLQFPNYSSELNVNALELDDSALYLCASSLAVTSGGAAGELFFGEGSRLTVL.

This chain links TRBV4-1 with TRBJ1-5; 7 positions match TRBD1. Losses at the gene ends were 3 bases for V and 9 bases for J; bases not matched to a gene: 8. CDR1 is MGHRA, CDR2 YSYEKL, per germline. CDR3 size: 14 residues. The CDR3 DNA reads TGCGCCAGCAGCCACCCAGACAGGGAGGCGCCCCAGCATTTT. The encoded protein is CASSHPDREAPQHF.

This chain links TRBV6-1 with TRBJ1-5, with D unclear. In germline, CDR1 is MNHNS, CDR2 SASEGT. The CDR3 totals 18 residues. Trimming took off 2 bases at V and 2 bases at J, with 19 bases between the two ends. CDR3 amino acids: CASSERIRWQVGNQPQHF. For the CDR3, the DNA is TGTGCCAGCAGTGAACGAATACGATGGCAGGTGGGCAATCAGCCCCAGCATTTT.

The chain carries TRBV10-3 and TRBJ1-1; no clear D. CDR1 ENHRY and CDR2 SYGVKD come from the germline V gene. With 5 bases removed from V and 5 bases from J, the gap between germline ends came to 15 bases. The CDR3 is 14 residues long. Written as DNA, the CDR3 is TGTGCCATCAGTCGGTCAGACCTGGCAACTGAAGCTTTCTTT. This codes for CAISRSDLATEAFF.

The V gene is TRBV5-1, the J gene TRBJ2-7; D is perhaps TRBD2 (5 bases). The CDR3 is 13 residues long. The ends were cut back, 0 bases at V and 7 bases at J, with 11 bases in the middle. CDR1 SGHRS and CDR2 YFSETQ come from the germline V gene. The CDR3 DNA reads TGCGCCAGCAGCTTGGCAGGAGGTTCGGAGCAGTACTTC. Protein product: CASSLAGGSEQYF.

The V and J genes are TRBV18 and TRBJ2-7, with TRBD1 matching 9 bases. Germline lookup yields CDR1 KGHSH and CDR2 LQKENI. V shed 2 bases and J 0 bases; nucleotides not matched to a gene: 5. The CDR3 sequence is 16 residues long. The CDR3 DNA reads as TGTGCCAGCTCACCAGCGGGACAGGGTCGCTCCTACGAGCAGTACTTC. Amino acids: CASSPAGQGRSYEQYF.

The chain links TRBV7-2 to TRBJ1-5; unclear D gene. Germline V gene lookup returns CDR1 SGHTA and CDR2 FQGNSA. The CDR3 is made up of 18 amino acids. Trimming took 0 bases from V and 1 from J, leaving 16 bases between them. CDR3 sequence (DNA): TGTGCCAGCAGCTTAGCGCTGGGTCGGCGGGGAAGCAATCAGCCCCAGCATTTT. Translation gives CASSLALGRRGSNQPQHF. Full variable domain (rest looked up from reference TRBV7-2 and TRBJ1-5): GAGVSQSPSNKVTEKGKDVELRCDPISGHTALYWYRQSLGQGLEFLIYFQGNSAPDKSGLPSDRFSAERTGGSVSTLTIQRTQQEDSAVYLCASSLALGRRGSNQPQHFGDGTRLSIL.

The V call is TRBV5-4, the J call TRBJ2-2; TRBD2 matches at 11 bases. V shed 3 bases and J 5 bases; nucleotides not matched to a gene: 3. This CDR3 is 15 amino acids long. Germline assignment: CDR1 SGHNT and CDR2 YYREEE (reference sequence). This chain's CDR3 is CASSYGTSGTGELFF. The DNA for the CDR3 is TGTGCCAGCAGCTACGGGACTAGCGGTACCGGGGAGCTGTTTTTT.

The CDR3 sequence is CASRPHRDQPQHF. CDR3 sequence (DNA): TGTGCCAGCAGACCTCACAGGGATCAGCCCCAGCATTTT. The V call is TRBV28, the J call TRBJ1-5, with a weak D call TRBD1 (6 bases). Per the germline V gene, CDR1 is MDHEN and CDR2 is SYDVKM. CDR3 length: 13 residues. Trimming removed 6 bases from V and 5 bases from J, with 11 bases in between.

The V and J genes are TRBV11-2 and TRBJ1-2, with no clear D. Trimming stripped 5 bases from V and 8 bases from J, with 27 bases between. Looked up from germline, CDR1 is SGHAT and CDR2 is FQNNGV. This CDR3 spans 17 amino acids. The CDR3 coding sequence is TGTGCCAGCAGCATCTCGAACGGGCAGATGGCCCTCCGGGGCTACACCTTC. Amino acid sequence: CASSISNGQMALRGYTF.

The J gene is TRBJ1-2, the V gene TRBV11-2; a weak D match, TRBD1 (5 bases). Per germline, CDR1 SGHAT and CDR2 FQNNGV. V was shortened by 6 bases and J by 4 bases, with 12 bases between the two germline ends. The CDR3 sequence is 13 residues long. The CDR3 loop reads CASSPDRSYGYTF. The CDR3 nucleotides are TGTGCCAGCAGTCCTGACAGAAGCTATGGCTACACCTTC.

The V call is TRBV7-3, the J call TRBJ2-1; TRBD2 matches at 14 bases. J was trimmed by 1 base and V by 5 bases; bases with no gene match: 7. Germline V gene sequence: CDR1 SGHTA, CDR2 FQGTGA. The CDR3 length is 18 residues. The CDR3, as DNA: TGTGCCAGCAGCCCTAAGGGACTAGCGGGAGCGTCCTACAATGAGCAGTTCTTC. Its translation: CASSPKGLAGASYNEQFF. The variable domain in full, with the rest retrieved from reference TRBV7-3 and TRBJ2-1, is GAGVSQTPSNKVTEKGKYVELRCDPISGHTALYWYRQSLGQGPEFLIYFQGTGAADDSGLPNDRFFAVRPEGSVSTLKIQRTERGDSAVYLCASSPKGLAGASYNEQFFGPGTRLTVL.

V gene TRBV28 combines with J gene TRBJ1-5; D is uncertain. The CDR3 is 16 residues long. CDR1 is MDHEN, CDR2 SYDVKM, per germline. V was pared by 4 bases and J by 0 bases, with 13 bases between. The DNA for the CDR3 is TGTGCCAGCAGTTCATGGAGCGGGTATAGCAATCAGCCCCAGCATTTT. It codes for CASSSWSGYSNQPQHF. Full variable domain (missing parts from reference TRBV28 and TRBJ1-5): DVKVTQSSRYLVKRTGEKVFLECVQDMDHENMFWYRQDPGLGLRLIYFSYDVKMKEKGDIPEGYSVSREKKERFSLILESASTNQTSMYLCASSSWSGYSNQPQHFGDGTRLSIL.

There are a few counts of this clone. In DNA form, the CDR3 reads TGTGCCAGCAGCCGATCTGGTCAGCCCCAGCATTTT. Translation: CASSRSGQPQHF. This chain connects TRBV7-9 to TRBJ1-5; D not certain. This CDR3 contains 12 residues. The germline gives CDR1 SEHNR, CDR2 FQNEAQ (reference sequence). Trimming took 5 bases from V and 6 from J, leaving 8 bases between them.

The V call is TRBV27, the J call TRBJ2-7, with 11 nucleotides matching TRBD2. The germline CDR1 and CDR2 sequences are MNHEY and SMNVEV (reference sequence). This CDR3 is built from 15 residues. Germline trimming cut 8 bases from V and 3 bases from J; bases unmatched to any gene: 9. CDR3 nucleotide sequence: TGTGCCAGCTCAGGGCCGGGACTAGCGGACTACGAGCAGTACTTC. This gives the protein CASSGPGLADYEQYF.

The V call is TRBV4-2, the J call TRBJ1-1; 9 bases align to TRBD1. The length of the CDR3 is 15 residues. J was trimmed by 4 bases and V by 7 bases; bases with no gene match: 10. CDR1 and CDR2 (germline): LGHNA, YNFKEQ. CDR3 nucleotides: TGTGCCAGCACCTGGGACAGGGCTACCGTCACTGAAGCTTTCTTT. Its translation is CASTWDRATVTEAFF.

The rearrangement joins TRBV5-4 to TRBJ2-1, with D unclear. CDR3 length: 14 residues. Germline V gene lookup returns CDR1 SGHNT and CDR2 YYREEE (reference sequence). V shed 0 bases and J shed 6 bases, with 10 bases lying between them. CDR3 sequence reads: CASSLEDLGNEQFF. The CDR3 nucleotides read TGTGCCAGCAGCTTGGAGGACCTGGGCAATGAGCAGTTCTTC.

The rearrangement uses TRBV11-2 and TRBJ2-1; maybe TRBD2 (7 bases). This CDR3 has 15 amino acids. V lost 5 bases and J 7 bases, leaving 18 bases between the germline ends. CDR1 and CDR2 (germline): SGHAT, FQNNGV. This CDR3 is CASSLSEGGHNEQFF. Here the CDR3 DNA reads TGTGCCAGCAGCCTGTCGGAGGGGGGGCATAATGAGCAGTTCTTC.

This chain uses TRBV18 with TRBJ1-2; D is perhaps TRBD1 (5 bases). Trimming cost V 2 bases and J 8 bases, with 9 bases left between them. This CDR3 has 12 residues. The V gene's germline CDR1 is KGHSH and CDR2 LQKENI. The CDR3, as DNA: TGTGCCAGCTCACCATCAGGGCGGGGCTACACCTTC. The encoded protein is CASSPSGRGYTF.

This chain connects TRBV9 to TRBJ2-3; D ambiguous. The CDR3 has 17 residues. From germline, CDR1 is SGDLS and CDR2 YYNGEE. V gave up 3 bases and J gave up 1 base, with 18 bases separating them. CDR3 DNA sequence: TGTGCCAGCAGCGGCCTATCCCCCCCCTTTGGCACAGATACGCAGTATTTT. This translates into CASSGLSPPFGTDTQYF.

Here the CDR3 DNA reads TGCGCCAGCAGCCTCCCAGTTATGAACTCTGGGGCCAACGTCCTGACTTTC. It yields the protein CASSLPVMNSGANVLTF. This rearrangement joins TRBV5-1 to TRBJ2-6; D remains unclear. The CDR3 has 17 amino acids. The germline V gene has CDR1 SGHRS and CDR2 YFSETQ. Deletions cut 4 bases from V and 0 bases from J, with 14 bases between.